The rows below give T cell receptor beta chains drawn from one sample of a study of cytotoxic CD8 clonotypes in ibrutinib-treated CLL. Assay used: immunoSEQ multiplex PCR; TCRdb lists only in-frame clones, some missing. Among approximately 57,000 clones listed, 56% were seen once. The sequences come from PBMCs, collected after 24 months of ibrutinib treatment. The receptor source for this set is a human donor with chronic lymphocytic leukemia. Each CDR3 is given without its conserved first and last residue. The order of the fields is V gene, J gene, CDR3 protein.

V gene: TRBV28; J gene: TRBJ2-3; CDR3 protein: ASSLPLQGSLSTDTQY
V gene: TRBV6-1; J gene: TRBJ1-5; CDR3 protein: ASSEGTGRQPQH
V gene: TRBV9; J gene: TRBJ2-1; CDR3 protein: ASSVGASGVISNEQF
V gene: TRBV9; J gene: TRBJ2-5; CDR3 protein: ASTLGSGGQETQY
V gene: TRBV27; J gene: TRBJ2-5; CDR3 protein: ASSLSRGWETQY
V gene: TRBV5-5; J gene: TRBJ2-1; CDR3 protein: ASSLWLAGGDNEQF
V gene: TRBV18; J gene: TRBJ2-7; CDR3 protein: ASSSSNPYEQY
V gene: TRBV5-1; J gene: TRBJ2-2; CDR3 protein: ASSSTGGELF
V gene: TRBV6-1; J gene: TRBJ2-2; CDR3 protein: ASSFTSDTGELF
V gene: TRBV9; J gene: TRBJ2-7; CDR3 protein: ASSVGDGQDSKEQY
V gene: TRBV7-2; J gene: TRBJ2-6; CDR3 protein: ASSLGAGKGFGANVLT
V gene: TRBV7-2; J gene: TRBJ1-1; CDR3 protein: ASSPGRWGRNTEAF
V gene: TRBV14; J gene: TRBJ1-3; CDR3 protein: ASSQGRSGTGSNTIY
V gene: TRBV19; J gene: TRBJ2-2; CDR3 protein: ASIGGNLNTGELF
V gene: TRBV30; J gene: TRBJ2-7; CDR3 protein: AWSTRRGGVAEQY
V gene: TRBV6-1; J gene: TRBJ2-7; CDR3 protein: ASKGLAGSEQY